These 14 T cell receptor beta chains share one sample of origin, sequenced in a study of T-cell memory formation after mild COVID-19 (dated by TCRdb to the early 2020s). Library generation was performed with 5' RACE. The sample was run on an Illumina NovaSeq 6000. TCRdb redid the processing of the public reads, applying fastp at Q25 and MiXCR, and retained in-frame beta chains. Rows merge per CDR3 protein into single entries with the most common DNA and genes. Present in this sample are fewer than 700,000 distinct CDR3 sequences, approximately 21% of which were seen just once. The top ten constitute approximately 8.4% of the sample. Specimen: PBMCs or a T cell subset sorted from them (not recorded which). The receptors shown here come from an adult woman who had mild COVID-19 (a few samples of this study predate the infection). The sample titles of this study are shuffled in the database, so cell type and time point are left out; the donor was told from shared clones.

This chain uses TRBV12-3 or TRBV12-4 with TRBJ2-1; D might be TRBD1 (5 bases). The CDR3 extends over 13 amino acids. V was trimmed by 4 bases and J by 15 bases, leaving 19 bases between them. The DNA for the CDR3 is TGTGCCAGCAGTTCTGCAGGGCATAACAGAGCGTTCTTC. Protein product: CASSSAGHNRAFF.

The table lists this clonotype with a few counts. The genes are TRBV12-3 or TRBV12-4 and TRBJ1-5; TRBD1 aligns across 11 bases. The V segment lost 1 base and the J segment 7 bases; nucleotides outside the gene matches: 6. The CDR3 covers 16 residues. DNA for the CDR3: TGTGCCAGCAGTTTAGGGACAGGGGGCTCTGGACAGCCCCAGCATTTT. Its protein product is CASSLGTGGSGQPQHF.

The chain uses TRBV20-1 and TRBJ2-7; 8 bases fit TRBD2. V lost 6 bases, J lost 3 bases, and 13 bases stayed unmatched. The germline gives CDR1 DFQATT, CDR2 SNEGSKA (reference sequence). The length of the CDR3 is 15 residues. DNA for the CDR3: TGCAGTGCCATAGGGGATCAAACTAGCGGCTACGAGCAGTACTTC. It is translated as CSAIGDQTSGYEQYF.

This clonotype turned up a few times. DNA of the CDR3: TGTGCCAGCAGCCAGGGACAGGGGATCCACGAGCAGTACTTC. Its protein is CASSQGQGIHEQYF. The chain recombines TRBV7-9 with TRBJ2-7; TRBD1 matches at 10 bases. This CDR3 has 14 residues. The V segment lost 5 bases and the J segment 5 bases; nucleotides outside the gene matches: 6. Germline V gives CDR1 SEHNR, CDR2 FQNEAQ (reference sequence).

The chain combines TRBV20-1 with TRBJ2-3; 13 bases fit TRBD2. This CDR3 comprises 15 residues. CDR1 and CDR2 (germline): DFQATT, SNEGSKA (reference sequence). J was trimmed by 11 bases and V by 6 bases; bases with no gene match: 14. CDR3 sequence: CSASPTGTSGAVQYF. CDR3 nucleotides: TGCAGTGCAAGCCCCACCGGGACTAGCGGGGCGGTGCAGTATTTT.

This clonotype was found many times. V usage is TRBV10-3 and J usage is TRBJ1-3; D call uncertain. V lost 2 bases and J 4 bases, leaving 9 bases between the germline ends. The CDR3 runs 14 residues. Germline-derived CDR1 and CDR2 are ENHRY and SYGVKD. As DNA, the CDR3 is TGTGCCATCAGTGAGGACGCCAGGGGAAACACCATATATTTT. Protein sequence: CAISEDARGNTIYF.

The chain carries TRBV4-3 and TRBJ2-1; D perhaps matches TRBD1 (6 bases). Looked up from germline, CDR1 is LGHNA and CDR2 is YSLEER. The CDR3 covers 16 residues. Trimming removed 3 bases at V and 2 bases at J, with 14 bases between. CDR3 protein: CASSQETGQAYNEQFF. CDR3 nucleotides: TGCGCCAGCAGCCAGGAGACAGGACAAGCCTACAATGAGCAGTTCTTC.

The J gene is TRBJ2-5, the V gene TRBV14; TRBD2 might be the D (6 bases). V lost 4 bases to trimming and J lost 2 bases, with 17 bases between them. This CDR3 is built from 16 residues. Per germline, CDR1 SGHDN and CDR2 FVKESK. CDR3 amino acids: CASSRLGLGSQETQYF. CDR3 DNA: TGTGCCAGCAGCCGCCTGGGACTGGGAAGTCAAGAGACCCAGTACTTC. Using reference TRBV14 and TRBJ2-5 for the parts outside the CDR3, the full variable domain is EAGVTQFPSHSVIEKGQTVTLRCDPISGHDNLYWYRRVMGKEIKFLLHFVKESKQDESGMPNNRFLAERTGGTYSTLKVQPAELEDSGVYFCASSRLGLGSQETQYFGPGTRLLVL.

The sample holds a few counts of this clonotype. The junction does not match germline at one end; this may be a read error. This chain uses TRBV18 with TRBJ2-5; 7 positions match TRBD2. CDR3 length: 14 residues. CDR1 KGHSH and CDR2 LQKENI come from the germline V gene. The CDR3 coding sequence is TGTGCCAGCTCTCCACGGGGGGATCAAGAGACCCAGTACTTC. Protein sequence: CASSPRGDQETQYF. Filled out from reference TRBV18 and TRBJ2-5, the complete variable domain reads NAGVMQNPRHLVRRRGQEARLRCSPMKGHSHVYWYRQLPEEGLKFMVYLQKENIIDESGMPKERFSAEFPKEGPSILRIQQVVRGDSAAYFCASSPRGDQETQYFGPGTRLLVL.

This clonotype was observed a handful of times. The chain recombines TRBV24-1 with TRBJ1-1, with D possibly matching TRBD1 (5 bases). CDR3 length: 13 residues. Trimming removed 7 bases at V and 1 base at J, with 9 bases between. Germline V CDR1 and CDR2: KGHDR, SFDVKD. Here the CDR3 reads CATRGDGNTEAFF. DNA for the CDR3: TGTGCCACCAGAGGGGACGGGAACACTGAAGCTTTCTTT.

This clonotype was detected a few times. The gene calls are TRBV29-1 and TRBJ1-1; D is perhaps TRBD1 (6 bases). This CDR3 comprises 12 residues. Germline V lookup: CDR1 SQVTM, CDR2 ANQGSEA. V gave up 3 bases and J gave up 3 bases, with 8 bases separating them. CDR3: CSVETGYTEAFF. The CDR3 bases are TGCAGCGTTGAGACAGGATACACTGAAGCTTTCTTT.

The sample holds a few counts of this clonotype. The rearrangement uses TRBV4-1 and TRBJ2-7, with D tentatively TRBD2 (5 bases). Germline V gene lookup returns CDR1 MGHRA and CDR2 YSYEKL. The CDR3 consists of 16 residues. V shed 1 base and J shed 0 bases, with 13 bases lying between them. CDR3 bases: TGCGCCAGCAGCCAAGGAGGGAGAGGAGGCTCCTACGAGCAGTACTTC. It translates to CASSQGGRGGSYEQYF.

The gene calls are TRBV5-1 and TRBJ2-2; unclear D gene. The germline V gene encodes CDR1 SGHRS and CDR2 YFSETQ. V was clipped by 0 bases and J by 4 bases, with 10 bases between them. The CDR3 extends over 15 amino acids. This CDR3 is CASSLGQSSTGELFF. As DNA, the CDR3 is TGCGCCAGCAGCTTGGGCCAGTCGAGCACCGGGGAGCTGTTTTTT.

This clonotype came up a few times. This rearrangement joins TRBV5-1 to TRBJ2-2; D not certain. Germline CDR1 SGHRS, CDR2 YFSETQ. This CDR3 is 11 amino acids long. Deletions cut 1 base from V and 8 bases from J, with 3 bases between. This chain's CDR3 is CASSLQGELFF. For the CDR3, the DNA is TGCGCCAGCAGCTTGCAAGGGGAGCTGTTTTTT. Together with reference TRBV5-1 and TRBJ2-2, the CDR3 gives the full variable domain: KAGVTQTPRYLIKTRGQQVTLSCSPISGHRSVSWYQQTPGQGLQFLFEYFSETQRNKGNFPGRFSGRQFSNSRSEMNVSTLELGDSALYLCASSLQGELFFGEGSRLTVL.